This TCR beta chain was documented in a study of identical twins (dated by TCRdb to the mid-2010s). Broadly, across the study: The study deep-sequenced TCR alpha and beta repertoires from monozygotic twins, unrelated adults of various ages and cord blood to test whether fetal clonotypes persist. To rule out contamination, replicate twin experiments were performed at different times with different library preparation protocols.

The library was prepared using 5' RACE. Sequencing instrument: Illumina HiSeq 2000. A universal primer binding site was introduced by template switching, and a unique molecular identifier was present in the final cDNA, enabling accurate counting of TCR cDNA molecules. Specific primers in the conserved constant-segment region were used to synthesize first-strand cDNA for the TCR alpha and beta chains. Each cDNA library was double barcoded, with a SMART-Mk sample barcode plus Illumina barcodes, to control for contamination. TruSeq adapter sequences, together with Illumina sample barcodes, were added in two successive PCR steps. The TCR alpha and beta cDNA libraries were sequenced on the Illumina HiSeq platform using custom primers. The study's own analysis went as follows. MiGEC processed the raw reads to extract unique molecular identifiers, while MiXCR was used to determine the CDR3 positions. For each individual, recombination models were inferred using an EM algorithm with the repgenHMM and IGoR tools. Shared clonotypes were analyzed with the tcR package in R, and sharing was normalized by the product of cloneset sizes. Out-of-frame nonproductive sequences were analyzed to study raw recombination free of thymic and clonal selection effects. TCRdb reprocessed the public reads (quality trimming at Q25 with fastp, clone calling with MiXCR) and kept in-frame beta chains. Records with the same CDR3 protein are collapsed into one entry carrying the most frequent genes and DNA. The V and J calls follow TCRdb's processing rather than the paper's. The sample contains 450,000 or so distinct CDR3 sequences, approximately 18% of them found a single time. Around 10% of the sample is held by the ten biggest clonotypes.

Worth noting for this clonotype: Its antigen remains undetermined. Base qualities are not at hand, and no much larger clone is one base apart.

V trim: 2 bases; J trim: 0 bases; unmatched bases: 9. Spanning cysteine to phenylalanine, the CDR3 consists of 20 amino acids. Just CDR3 DNA is preserved here, 60 bases in frame from base 1. In the germline V gene, CDR1 corresponds to MNHEY and CDR2 to SVGEGT. What the research found in general, with its limitations: Recombination models systematically underestimated out-of-frame TCR alpha sharing in monozygotic twins but agreed with sharing between unrelated individuals. Zero-insertion analyses could be partly confounded by invariant T cells such as MAIT and iNKT, although diverse VJ usage argued against such confounding for most clonotypes. Fewer insertions were carried by abundant cord blood beta clonotypes; a weaker similar trend was observed in young adult naive repertoires, while no such trend was observed in memory repertoires. Compared with coincidental sharing between unrelated individuals, out-of-frame TCR alpha sequences shared between twins showed an excess of sequences with low generation probability. Because the same donors could not be followed over many years, conclusions were based on cross-sectional statistical analysis. Excess twin sharing in beta out-of-frame sequences was weaker because fewer shared sequences lowered the signal-to-noise ratio.

All donors were healthy Caucasians. The researchers also sequenced three unrelated adults who were not twins: a male aged 18 to 30, a male aged 50 to 60, and a female aged 50 to 60. Miltenyi CD45RO+ enrichment and human naive T-cell isolation kits were used to isolate memory (CD45RO+) and naive T cells from PBMC. Sequenced input: naive T cells sorted from blood. In the paper's terms, the cell subset or site label means: cells isolated with a human naive T-cell isolation kit. Here the chain combines TRBV6-2 or TRBV6-3 and TRBJ2-6; 11 bases in between match TRBD1. This TCR was sampled from a middle-aged man in good health. The nucleotides are TGTGCCAGCAGTTACCTGCAAAGGGACAGGGGGTTCTCTGGGGCCAACGTCCTGACTTTC. Translated, it gives CASSYLQRDRGFSGANVLTF.